Listed here are 18 T cell receptor beta chains from one sample, sequenced in a study of shared clonotypes between healthy human individuals. Produced via immunoSEQ multiplex PCR; TCRdb's table is partial and in-frame only. Of 2.3 million or so clones in the sample, 93% were seen once. Source material: naive CD4+ T cells from PBMCs. Sample subset: CD45RA+ positively selected. Source of these receptors: a man younger than 35 in good health. Some clones in this sample may be carry-over from other donors' samples.

The chain has TRBV27 and TRBJ1-5, with TRBD1 matching over 8 bases. The V segment lost 6 bases and the J segment 5 bases; nucleotides outside the gene matches: 6. CDR3 length equals 14 residues. Germline CDR1 and CDR2: MNHEY and SMNVEV (reference sequence). Here the CDR3 DNA reads TGTGCCAGCAGATGGACAGGGAGGGATCAGCCCCAGCATTTT. Protein sequence: CASRWTGRDQPQHF.

The chain carries TRBV25-1 and TRBJ1-2, with a weak D call TRBD1 (5 bases). The V gene's germline CDR1 is MGHDK and CDR2 SYGVNS. The V gene lost 5 bases and the J gene lost 5 bases, with 12 bases spanning the gap. CDR3 length: 13 residues. The CDR3 nucleotides read TGTGCCAGCAGTCTTCCAGGGAAATATGGCTACACCTTC. Protein: CASSLPGKYGYTF.

This clone was observed a single time. The CDR3 reads CASASRPAFYEAFF. CDR3 sequence (DNA): TGTGCCAGCGCCTCTCGGCCGGCCTTCTATGAAGCTTTCTTT. This rearrangement joins TRBV27 to TRBJ1-1; D unclear. This CDR3 is built from 14 residues. Germline V gene data show CDR1 as MNHEY and CDR2 as SMNVEV (reference sequence). V lost 8 bases and J 7 bases, leaving 20 bases between the germline ends.

The chain employs TRBV7-3 and TRBJ2-1; possible D gene TRBD2, 6 bases. Germline V CDR1 and CDR2: SGHTA, FQGTGA. V lost 5 bases to trimming and J lost 4 bases, with 12 bases between them. The CDR3 length is 14 residues. The CDR3 DNA follows: TGTGCCAGCAGCCAGGAGGGCACTTACAATGAGCAGTTCTTC. It codes for CASSQEGTYNEQFF.

The chain uses TRBV7-3 and TRBJ2-7; D possibly corresponds to TRBD1 (7 bases). V was clipped by 5 bases and J by 0 bases, with 17 bases between them. The CDR3 is made up of 16 amino acids. From germline, CDR1 is SGHTA and CDR2 FQGTGA. The chain's CDR3 is CASSQGGRVGSYEQYF. CDR3 nucleotides: TGTGCCAGCAGCCAGGGGGGCAGGGTAGGCTCCTACGAGCAGTACTTC. Filled out from reference TRBV7-3 and TRBJ2-7, the complete variable domain reads GAGVSQTPSNKVTEKGKYVELRCDPISGHTALYWYRQSLGQGPEFLIYFQGTGAADDSGLPNDRFFAVRPEGSVSTLKIQRTERGDSAVYLCASSQGGRVGSYEQYFGPGTRLTVT.

This sequence joins TRBV2 and TRBJ2-3; 7 bases agree with TRBD1. The CDR3 is 14 amino acids. V shed 8 bases and J 2 bases; nucleotides not matched to a gene: 7. Germline V gene lookup returns CDR1 SNHLY and CDR2 FYNNEI. The CDR3 loop is CASLMQGVTDTQYF. The CDR3 nucleotides are TGTGCCAGCTTAATGCAGGGGGTCACAGATACGCAGTATTTT. Full variable domain (outside the CDR3, taken from reference TRBV2 and TRBJ2-3): EPEVTQTPSHQVTQMGQEVILRCVPISNHLYFYWYRQILGQKVEFLVSFYNNEISEKSEIFDDQFSVERPDGSNFTLKIRSTKLEDSAMYFCASLMQGVTDTQYFGPGTRLTVL.

The chain employs TRBV7-9 and TRBJ1-2; D unresolved. Germline V gives CDR1 SEHNR, CDR2 FQNEAQ (reference sequence). V lost 1 base, J lost 6 bases, and 6 bases lay in between. This CDR3 has 12 residues. The CDR3: CASSLVENGYTF. The CDR3 DNA sequence: TGTGCCAGCAGCTTAGTAGAGAATGGCTACACCTTC.

This clone was recorded only once. The chain uses TRBV28 and TRBJ2-6, with unresolved D. V lost 11 bases and J 3 bases, leaving 11 bases between the germline ends. The CDR3 contains 13 residues. In germline, CDR1 is MDHEN, CDR2 SYDVKM. In DNA form, the CDR3 reads TGTGCCGCCGACCGGATTGGGGCCAACGTCCTGACTTTC. Translated, it gives CAADRIGANVLTF.

A note on this clone: The sample contains more than one DNA sequence encoding this CDR3. The rearrangement links TRBV5-1 to TRBJ2-7, with 9 bases fitting TRBD1. From germline, CDR1 is SGHRS and CDR2 YFSETQ. V lost 3 bases to trimming and J lost 6 bases; unmatched junction nucleotides: 4. The CDR3 loop spans 13 amino acids. The CDR3 reads CASSSDRGGEQYF. CDR3 coding DNA: TGCGCCAGCAGCTCGGACAGGGGAGGCGAGCAGTACTTC.

This chain connects TRBV5-1 to TRBJ1-5; the D gene is possibly TRBD1 (6 bases). The CDR3 extends over 17 amino acids. Germline V lookup: CDR1 SGHRS, CDR2 YFSETQ. Between the trimmed V and J ends, which lost 4 bases and 3 bases, there was a span of 20 bases. This CDR3 is CASSPGWGADSNQPQHF. The CDR3 bases are TGCGCCAGCAGCCCTGGCTGGGGGGCTGATTCCAATCAGCCCCAGCATTTT.

The V gene is TRBV4-1, the J gene TRBJ2-1, with 8 bases identical to TRBD1. Germline V gene lookup returns CDR1 MGHRA and CDR2 YSYEKL. The CDR3 extends over 18 amino acids. V was clipped by 1 base and J by 0 bases; unmatched bases: 8. The CDR3 loop reads CASSQASLGQGSYNEQFF. The CDR3 DNA reads as TGCGCCAGCAGCCAAGCCAGCCTTGGACAGGGCTCCTACAATGAGCAGTTCTTC.

The V and J genes are TRBV18 and TRBJ1-4, with TRBD1 matching over 10 bases. The V and J ends lost 5 bases and 7 bases, in that order; junction bases with no gene match: 16. The V gene's germline CDR1 is KGHSH and CDR2 LQKENI. CDR3 length: 18 amino acids. The DNA for the CDR3 is TGTGCCAGCTCATCTCCGGGACAGGGGAGTAACGCGGGTGAAAAACTGTTTTTT. Encoded protein: CASSSPGQGSNAGEKLFF.

The CDR3 nucleotides read TGTGCCAGCAGCCAGTTTGTCGGAGCGGGGGCCAATGAGCAGTTCTTC. It translates to CASSQFVGAGANEQFF. The chain is built from TRBV7-2 and TRBJ2-1; 8 nucleotides match TRBD2. The CDR3 is 16 amino acids. V gave up 5 bases and J gave up 6 bases; unmatched junction bases: 12. Germline V gene sequence: CDR1 SGHTA, CDR2 FQGNSA.

The chain links TRBV6-6 to TRBJ2-3, with 9 bases aligning to TRBD2. The junction had 12 bases not matched to a gene; V was cut back by 8 bases and J by 3 bases. The CDR3 extends over 16 amino acids. Per germline, CDR1 MNHNY and CDR2 SVGAGI (reference sequence). The CDR3 DNA follows: TGTGCCAGCGAAAAAGGGCGGGAGGGCCTTACAGATACGCAGTATTTT. Amino acid sequence: CASEKGREGLTDTQYF.

The chain links TRBV27 to TRBJ1-5, with D possibly matching TRBD1 (5 bases). With 4 bases removed from V and 1 base from J, the gap between germline ends came to 5 bases. Germline V gene lookup returns CDR1 MNHEY and CDR2 SMNVEV (reference sequence). This CDR3 spans 13 amino acids. Written as DNA, the CDR3 is TGTGCCAGCAGTTGGACAAGCAATCAGCCCCAGCATTTT. Its translation is CASSWTSNQPQHF.

The chain couples TRBV19 to TRBJ1-1; D might be TRBD1 (6 bases). CDR1 is LNHDA and CDR2 is SQIVND in the germline V gene (reference sequence). The V end lost 7 bases, the J end lost 10 bases, and 16 bases lay between the germline ends. The CDR3 contains 12 residues. The CDR3 region has the DNA TGTGCCAGTACCCCTCTAGGGGGGATAGCTTTCTTT. Its protein product is CASTPLGGIAFF.

The chain uses TRBV29-1 and TRBJ2-7; 11 positions agree with TRBD2. Trimming removed 4 bases from V and 1 base from J; junction bases left unmatched: 6. Germline CDR1 is SQVTM and CDR2 is ANQGSEA. This CDR3 comprises 15 residues. The chain's CDR3 is CSVVSLAGGSYEQYF. CDR3 DNA: TGCAGCGTTGTATCGCTAGCGGGAGGATCCTACGAGCAGTACTTC.

The chain recombines TRBV21-1 with TRBJ2-5; the table's D call TRBD1 went unverified against the DNA. TRBV21-1 is assigned pseudogene status. This CDR3 has 17 amino acids. The CDR3 loop reads CASSKGSDRQGPETQYF. The DNA of the CDR3 is TGTGCCAGCAGCAAGGGTTCAGACCGACAGGGTCCAGAGACCCAGTACTTC.